This T cell receptor beta chain was captured by sequencing in a study of naive and memory T cell subsets. CDR3 length: 13 residues. The V gene lost 5 bases and the J gene lost 0 bases, with 7 bases spanning the gap. In germline, CDR1 is SEHNR, CDR2 FQNEAQ (reference sequence). On this clonotype itself: Its antigen is unidentified.

An equimolar mix of two oligonucleotides served as the beta constant-region primer for TRBC1 and TRBC2. Ligated cDNA was amplified by four rounds of PCR with nested alpha and beta constant-region primers and SP2. A 12-nucleotide UMI and the SP2 primer were added to the cDNA 3' end by oligonucleotide ligation. One entry per CDR3 protein results from TCRdb running MiXCR on the UMI-ligation and nested PCR reads. The sample carries 95,000 to 110,000 distinct CDR3 sequences, more than 12% recorded once. Notes on the study in general: Especially in CD8 cells, naive repertoires contained a few larger clonotypes, possibly CD45RA-re-expressing memory cells.

The chain joins TRBV7-9 to TRBJ1-1; no reliable D call. The sample taken for sequencing was naive CD8+ T cells from blood. This receptor was taken from a human donor in good health. CDR3 region: CASSPVMNTEAFF. CDR3 in DNA: TGTGCCAGCAGCCCCGTAATGAACACTGAAGCTTTCTTT.